This TCR beta chain was sequenced during a study of blood T cell repertoires in COVID-19. In this sample, this clone turned up a few times. Trimming took 1 base from V and 8 from J, leaving 14 bases between them. The CDR3 length is 15 residues. Germline V gene lookup returns CDR1 LNHNV and CDR2 YYDKDF (reference sequence). Method: immunoSEQ multiplex PCR; TCRdb's copy keeps in-frame clones and lacks some. There are tens of thousands of clones in the sample; approximately 88% occur only once, and 7.7% lies in the top ten. The specimen sequenced was peripheral blood. This clonotype originated in a woman in her forties or fifties with active COVID-19. The chain employs TRBV15 and TRBJ1-4; D may be TRBD1 (6 bases). CDR3 region: CATSRAQGVGEKLFF. DNA of the CDR3: TGTGCCACCAGCAGAGCACAGGGCGTAGGGGAAAAACTGTTTTTT. Variable domain in full (rest from reference TRBV15 and TRBJ1-4): DAMVIQNPRYQVTQFGKPVTLSCSQTLNHNVMYWYQQKSSQAPKLLFHYYDKDFNNEADTPDNFQSRRPNTSFCFLDIRSPGLGDTAMYLCATSRAQGVGEKLFFGSGTQLSVL.